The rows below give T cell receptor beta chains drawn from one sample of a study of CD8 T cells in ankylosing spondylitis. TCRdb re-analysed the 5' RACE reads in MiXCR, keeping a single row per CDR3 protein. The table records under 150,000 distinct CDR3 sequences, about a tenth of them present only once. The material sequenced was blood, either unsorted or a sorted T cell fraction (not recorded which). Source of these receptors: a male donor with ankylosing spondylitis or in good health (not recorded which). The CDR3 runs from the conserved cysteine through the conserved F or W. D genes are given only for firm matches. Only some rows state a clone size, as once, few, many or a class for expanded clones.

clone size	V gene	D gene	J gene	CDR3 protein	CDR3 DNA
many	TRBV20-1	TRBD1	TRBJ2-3	CSASRGGADTQYF	TGCAGTGCTAGTCGAGGGGGCGCAGATACGCAGTATTTT
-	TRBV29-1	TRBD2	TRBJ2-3	CSVVGRLAGGPWTDTQYF	TGCAGCGTTGTCGGGCGACTAGCGGGAGGGCCTTGGACAGATACGCAGTATTTT
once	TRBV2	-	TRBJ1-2	CASSRTDNYGYTF	TGTGCCAGCAGCAGGACAGATAACTATGGCTACACCTTC
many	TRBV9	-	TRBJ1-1	CASSVGEGRGEAFF	TGTGCCAGCAGCGTAGGGGAGGGCCGAGGTGAAGCTTTCTTT
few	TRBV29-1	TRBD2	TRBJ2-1	CSVPGLGYNEQFF	TGCAGCGTCCCGGGACTAGGGTACAATGAGCAGTTCTTC
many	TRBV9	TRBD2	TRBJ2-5	CASSAGTSGKETQYF	TGTGCCAGCAGCGCGGGGACTAGCGGGAAAGAGACCCAGTACTTC
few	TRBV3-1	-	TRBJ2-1	CASSQSAYEQFF	TGTGCCAGCAGCCAGAGCGCGTATGAGCAGTTCTTC
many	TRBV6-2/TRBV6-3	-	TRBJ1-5	CASKKRDGFNQPQHF	TGTGCCAGCAAGAAAAGAGACGGATTCAATCAGCCCCAGCATTTT
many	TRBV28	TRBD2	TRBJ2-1	CASSLLRLAEYNEQFF	TGTGCCAGCAGCCTCCTCCGACTAGCGGAATACAATGAGCAGTTCTTC
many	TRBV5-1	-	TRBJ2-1	CASSLWGRRQSSYNEQFF	TGCGCCAGCAGCTTGTGGGGTAGGCGGCAGAGCTCCTACAATGAGCAGTTCTTC
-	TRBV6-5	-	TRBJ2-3	CASSYRAPTSLRADTQYF	TGTGCCAGCAGTTACCGCGCGCCGACTTCCCTCAGGGCAGATACGCAGTATTTT
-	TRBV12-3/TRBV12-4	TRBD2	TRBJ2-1	CASSLGGLAGAYNEQFF	TGTGCCAGCAGTTTAGGGGGGCTAGCGGGAGCCTACAATGAGCAGTTCTTC
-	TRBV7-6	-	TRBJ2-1	CASSLAFENEQFF	TGTGCCAGCAGCTTAGCGTTCGAAAATGAGCAGTTCTTC
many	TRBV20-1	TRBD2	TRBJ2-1	CSATTSGQPYNEQFF	TGCAGTGCTACGACTAGCGGGCAACCCTACAATGAGCAGTTCTTC
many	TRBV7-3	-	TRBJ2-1	CASSSQGGSREQFF	TGTGCCAGCAGCTCCCAGGGGGGGTCGCGTGAGCAGTTCTTC
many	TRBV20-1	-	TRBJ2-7	CSARAPPVYEQYF	TGCAGTGCTAGAGCTCCCCCCGTCTACGAGCAGTACTTC
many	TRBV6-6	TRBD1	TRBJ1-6	CASSYDRGVSPLHF	TGTGCCAGCAGTTATGACAGGGGTGTTTCACCCCTCCACTTT
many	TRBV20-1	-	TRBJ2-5	CSATGVQETQYF	TGCAGTGCTACCGGGGTACAAGAGACCCAGTACTTC
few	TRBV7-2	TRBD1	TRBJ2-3	CASSFDRGPDTQYF	TGTGCCAGCAGCTTTGACAGGGGGCCAGATACGCAGTATTTT
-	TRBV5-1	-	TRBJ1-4	CASSLMALNEKLFF	TGCGCCAGCAGCTTGATGGCTTTGAATGAAAAACTGTTTTTT
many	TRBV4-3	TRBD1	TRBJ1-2	CASRGYRGPRYGYTF	TGCGCCAGCAGGGGGTACAGGGGGCCGCGGTATGGCTACACCTTC
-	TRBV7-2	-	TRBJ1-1	CASSPPGTVNTEAFF	TGTGCCAGCAGCCCACCCGGGACGGTGAACACTGAAGCTTTCTTT
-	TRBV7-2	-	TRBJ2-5	CASSPGNPETQYF	TGTGCCAGCAGCCCTGGCAATCCAGAGACCCAGTACTTC
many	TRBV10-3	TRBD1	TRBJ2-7	CAISEGQGGEQYF	TGTGCCATCAGTGAGGGACAGGGAGGCGAGCAGTACTTC
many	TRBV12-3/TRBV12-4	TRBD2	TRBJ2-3	CASSTLAGDSGTQYF	TGTGCCAGCTCAACCCTAGCGGGCGATTCTGGTACGCAGTATTTT
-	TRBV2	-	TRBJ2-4	CASSGDNGDIQYF	TGTGCCAGCAGTGGGGACAACGGGGACATTCAGTACTTC
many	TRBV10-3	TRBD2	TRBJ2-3	CAISATGGGTDTQYF	TGTGCCATCAGTGCCACGGGAGGAGGGACAGATACGCAGTATTTT
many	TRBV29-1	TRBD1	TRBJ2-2	CSVARTGNTGELFF	TGCAGCGTTGCAAGGACAGGGAACACCGGGGAGCTGTTTTTT
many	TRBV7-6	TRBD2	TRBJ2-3	CASSLGEGQSTDTQYF	TGTGCCAGCAGCTTAGGGGAGGGGCAGAGCACAGATACGCAGTATTTT
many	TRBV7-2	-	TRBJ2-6	CASSKTDSGANVLTF	TGTGCCAGCAGCAAAACCGACTCTGGGGCCAACGTCCTGACTTTC
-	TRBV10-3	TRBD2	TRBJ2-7	CAIKRLAEDNYEQYF	TGTGCCATCAAAAGACTAGCGGAGGACAACTACGAGCAGTACTTC
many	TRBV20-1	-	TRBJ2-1	CSARFENSNEQFF	TGCAGTGCTAGATTTGAAAATTCCAATGAGCAGTTCTTC
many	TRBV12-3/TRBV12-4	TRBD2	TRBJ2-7	CASSFSGRPYEQYF	TGTGCCAGCAGTTTCTCCGGGAGGCCCTACGAGCAGTACTTC
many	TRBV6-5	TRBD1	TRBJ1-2	CASSYSRRTGDYGYTF	TGTGCCAGCAGTTACTCGAGGCGGACAGGGGACTATGGCTACACCTTC
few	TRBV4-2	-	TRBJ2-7	CASSYGQKNYEQYF	TGTGCCAGCAGCTACGGACAGAAAAACTACGAGCAGTACTTC
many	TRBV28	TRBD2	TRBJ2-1	CASSLPRGLAGEGEQFF	TGTGCCAGCAGTTTACCCCGGGGACTAGCGGGAGAGGGTGAGCAGTTCTTC
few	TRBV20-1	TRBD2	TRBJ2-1	CSARGWTSGRNEQFF	TGCAGTGCTAGAGGTTGGACTAGCGGAAGAAATGAGCAGTTCTTC
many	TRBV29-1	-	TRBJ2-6	CSVTISGANVLTF	TGCAGCGTGACAATCTCTGGGGCCAACGTCCTGACTTTC
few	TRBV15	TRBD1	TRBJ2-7	CATSRRRGQPGYEQYF	TGTGCCACCAGCAGACGAAGGGGACAGCCAGGGTACGAGCAGTACTTC
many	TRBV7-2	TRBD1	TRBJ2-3	CASRDRQGVTDTQYF	TGTGCCAGCAGGGATCGACAGGGTGTGACAGATACGCAGTATTTT
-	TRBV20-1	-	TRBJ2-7	CSARQDLAYSYEQYF	TGCAGTGCTAGGCAAGATCTAGCGTACTCCTACGAGCAGTACTTC
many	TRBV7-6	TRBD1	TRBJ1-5	CASSLGQSYPQHF	TGTGCCAGCAGCTTGGGACAGTCGTACCCCCAGCATTTT
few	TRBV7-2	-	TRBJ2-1	CASSSFTWVQFF	TGTGCCAGCAGCTCGTTCACTTGGGTGCAGTTCTTC
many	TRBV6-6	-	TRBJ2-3	CAARGTSTDTQYF	TGTGCCGCCCGGGGTACTAGCACAGATACGCAGTATTTT
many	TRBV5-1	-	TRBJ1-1	CASSLGPDNTEAFF	TGCGCCAGCAGCTTGGGTCCCGATAACACTGAAGCTTTCTTT
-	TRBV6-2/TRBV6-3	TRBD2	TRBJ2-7	CASSYPREEHEQYF	TGTGCCAGCAGTTACCCGCGGGAGGAACACGAGCAGTACTTC
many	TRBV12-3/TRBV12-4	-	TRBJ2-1	CASSFVRGAGEQFF	TGTGCCAGCAGTTTTGTCAGGGGAGCGGGTGAGCAGTTCTTC
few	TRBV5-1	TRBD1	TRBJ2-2	CASSSRRDSSPEELFF	TGCGCCAGCAGCTCAAGAAGGGACAGTTCGCCCGAGGAGCTGTTTTTT
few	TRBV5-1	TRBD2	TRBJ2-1	CASSPRLAGAGEQFF	TGCGCCAGCAGCCCTAGACTAGCGGGAGCGGGTGAGCAGTTCTTC
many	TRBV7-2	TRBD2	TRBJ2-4	CASRDSGSSKNIQYF	TGTGCCAGCAGGGATAGCGGGAGCTCCAAAAACATTCAGTACTTC
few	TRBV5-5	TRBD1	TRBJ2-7	CASSPGQVVLVGEQYF	TGTGCCAGCAGCCCGGGACAGGTCGTTTTGGTCGGCGAGCAGTACTTC
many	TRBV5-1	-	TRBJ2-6	CASSPMNSGANVLTF	TGCGCCAGCAGCCCGATGAACTCTGGGGCCAACGTCCTGACTTTC
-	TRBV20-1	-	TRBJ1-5	CSASRQEYSNQPQHF	TGCAGTGCTTCTCGACAGGAGTATAGCAATCAGCCCCAGCATTTT
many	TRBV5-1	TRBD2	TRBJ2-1	CASSAGLDGNEQFF	TGCGCCAGCAGCGCTGGACTAGACGGCAATGAGCAGTTCTTC
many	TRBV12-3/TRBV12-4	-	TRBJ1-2	CASSLYGSMNYGYTF	TGTGCCAGCAGTTTATATGGCAGTATGAACTATGGCTACACCTTC